A single sample gave rise to the 16 T cell receptor beta chains below, sequenced in a study of blood T cell repertoires in COVID-19. Sequencing was performed with immunoSEQ multiplex PCR; in TCRdb, only in-frame clones are kept and a portion is missing. The table has hundreds of thousands of clones, around 90% seen once; the top ten hold 0.9% to 1%. The sequencing input was peripheral blood. These receptors came from a woman in her thirties or forties who had recovered from COVID-19.

The V call is TRBV7-2, the J call TRBJ2-5; D remains unclear. The V end was cut by 4 bases, the J end by 5 bases, with 8 bases between. The CDR3 length is 12 residues. Germline CDR1 is SGHTA and CDR2 is FQGNSA. The CDR3 DNA follows: TGTGCCAGCAGCTCCCCGGTGGAGACCCAGTACTTC. Protein: CASSSPVETQYF.

The chain joins TRBV25-1 to TRBJ2-4; possibly TRBD2 for D (5 bases). CDR1 and CDR2 from the germline V gene are MGHDK and SYGVNS. The V and J ends lost 1 base and 8 bases respectively, with 12 bases between them. CDR3 length: 14 amino acids. As DNA, the CDR3 is TGTGCCAGCAGTGAATGGTCCGCCGGGGACATTCAGTACTTC. It translates to CASSEWSAGDIQYF.

The chain combines TRBV19 with TRBJ1-1; 7 nucleotides line up with TRBD1. The CDR3 consists of 15 residues. Trimming took 9 bases from V and 4 from J; bases not matched to a gene: 14. Per germline, CDR1 LNHDA and CDR2 SQIVND (reference sequence). The CDR3 loop is CASKPPGQGGTEAFF. As DNA, the CDR3 is TGTGCCAGCAAACCCCCGGGGCAGGGGGGCACTGAAGCTTTCTTT.

This chain uses TRBV19 with TRBJ1-5; no reliable D call. Germline V gene lookup returns CDR1 LNHDA and CDR2 SQIVND (reference sequence). The CDR3 runs 12 residues. Deletions cut 7 bases from V and 3 bases from J, with 7 bases between. Written as DNA, the CDR3 is TGTGCCAGTATGGCCGTCAATCAGCCCCAGCATTTT. Its protein product is CASMAVNQPQHF.

The chain employs TRBV7-9 and TRBJ1-4; perhaps TRBD1 as D (5 bases). Germline CDR1 and CDR2: SEHNR and FQNEAQ (reference sequence). V lost 5 bases, J lost 2 bases, and 15 bases lay in between. The CDR3 runs 16 residues. The chain's CDR3 is CASSPLGGSTNEKLFF. Here the CDR3 DNA reads TGTGCCAGCAGCCCCCTGGGGGGTTCGACTAATGAAAAACTGTTTTTT.

This clone was seen just once. J is TRBJ2-7 and V is TRBV21-1; the listed D gene, TRBD2, was not tested against the DNA. TRBV21-1 is assigned pseudogene status. CDR3 length: 17 amino acids. The DNA of the CDR3 is TGTGCCAGCAGCAAAAGGTGGCTAGCGGGAGTATACGCCGAGCAGTACGTC. This translates into CASSKRWLAGVYAEQYV.

Concerning this clone itself: At one boundary the junction diverges from the germline segment, which might be a read error. The rearrangement uses TRBV30 and TRBJ2-5; tentatively, D is TRBD2 (7 bases). In germline, CDR1 is GTSNPN, CDR2 SVGIG (reference sequence). The CDR3 contains 12 residues. This CDR3 is CAGAQDVETQYF. CDR3 DNA sequence: TGCGCGGGGGCCCAGGATGTGGAGACCCAGTACTTC. The full variable domain, with the rest looked up from reference TRBV30 and TRBJ2-5, is SQTIHQWPATLVQPVGSPLSLECTVEGTSNPNLYWYRQAAGRGLQLLFYSVGIGQISSEVPQNLSASRPQDRQFILSSKKLLLSDSGFYLCAGAQDVETQYFGPGTRLLVL.

V usage is TRBV15 and J usage is TRBJ1-5, with D tentatively TRBD1 (6 bases). The ends were cut back, 0 bases at V and 12 bases at J, with 18 bases in the middle. The CDR3 spans 15 residues. Germline CDR1 LNHNV, CDR2 YYDKDF (reference sequence). CDR3 DNA sequence: TGTGCCACCAGCAGAGATGGGCAGGGGAGGGAGGTCCAGCATTTT. This codes for CATSRDGQGREVQHF. Using reference TRBV15 and TRBJ1-5 for the parts outside the CDR3, the full variable domain is DAMVIQNPRYQVTQFGKPVTLSCSQTLNHNVMYWYQQKSSQAPKLLFHYYDKDFNNEADTPDNFQSRRPNTSFCFLDIRSPGLGDTAMYLCATSRDGQGREVQHFGDGTRLSIL.

This sequence joins TRBV30 and TRBJ2-4; the D gene is possibly TRBD2 (7 bases). Germline lookup yields CDR1 GTSNPN and CDR2 SVGIG (reference sequence). The V end was cut by 1 base, the J end by 9 bases, with 19 bases between. The CDR3 has 15 amino acids. The CDR3 sequence: CAWSAGGRALGIQYF. DNA of the CDR3: TGTGCCTGGAGTGCGGGGGGCAGGGCCTTGGGCATTCAGTACTTC.

V is TRBV5-1 and J is TRBJ1-2; 7 bases map to TRBD1. Germline loops: CDR1 SGHRS, CDR2 YFSETQ. The CDR3 totals 14 residues. V lost 4 bases, J lost 8 bases, and 11 bases stayed unmatched. The CDR3 nucleotides are TGCGCCAGCAGCCCAGGACAGGCGGCCGGGGGCTACACCTTC. Residues: CASSPGQAAGGYTF. The entire variable domain, with the rest obtained from reference TRBV5-1 and TRBJ1-2, is as follows: KAGVTQTPRYLIKTRGQQVTLSCSPISGHRSVSWYQQTPGQGLQFLFEYFSETQRNKGNFPGRFSGRQFSNSRSEMNVSTLELGDSALYLCASSPGQAAGGYTFGSGTRLTVV.

The rearrangement uses TRBV19 and TRBJ1-1; 7 bases map to TRBD1. The CDR3 spans 14 residues. The J segment lost 7 bases and the V segment lost 4 bases, leaving 9 bases of the junction unmatched. CDR1 and CDR2 (germline): LNHDA, SQIVND (reference sequence). CDR3 coding DNA: TGTGCCAGTAGTAACCCGGGACAGCTAAATGAAGCTTTCTTT. This gives the protein CASSNPGQLNEAFF.

The chain recombines TRBV3-1 (or the pseudogene TRBV3-2) with TRBJ1-1, with a weak D call TRBD1 (6 bases). This CDR3 has 13 residues. CDR1 and CDR2 (germline): LGHDT, YNNKEL (reference sequence). The germline V and J ends were trimmed by 4 bases and 6 bases, with 12 bases remaining between them. The CDR3 DNA reads TGTGCCAGCAGCCCGGGGGGGGGCGCTGAAGCTTTCTTT. Amino acids: CASSPGGGAEAFF.

The rearrangement uses TRBV11-3 and TRBJ2-6; TRBD1 matches 10 bases. CDR3 size: 18 residues. V was pared by 5 bases and J by 0 bases, with 7 bases of the junction left unmatched. Germline V gene data show CDR1 as SGHNT and CDR2 as YENEEA. The CDR3 bases are TGTGCCAGCAGCGCCGGGACAGGGGTTGCCTCTGGGGCCAACGTCCTGACTTTC. Its translation is CASSAGTGVASGANVLTF.

This clone was counted once. The chain has TRBV7-8 and TRBJ2-7; the D is unclear. Trimming pared 1 base from V and 7 bases from J, leaving 11 bases between. Germline assignment: CDR1 SGHVS and CDR2 FQNEAQ. This CDR3 contains 13 residues. DNA of the CDR3: TGTGCCAGCAGCTTAGGCGGCATGCGGGAGCAGTACGTC. Amino acid sequence: CASSLGGMREQYV.

The chain employs TRBV10-3 and TRBJ1-6; 11 bases are shared with TRBD1. The CDR3 covers 13 residues. Germline V gene lookup returns CDR1 ENHRY and CDR2 SYGVKD. V gave up 10 bases and J gave up 9 bases; unmatched junction bases: 5. In DNA form, the CDR3 reads TGTGCCACCACGGGGACAGGGGGTTCACCCCTCCACTTT. This gives the protein CATTGTGGSPLHF.

The chain uses TRBV4-1 and TRBJ1-4; 7 bases fit TRBD1. The CDR3 consists of 17 residues. In germline, CDR1 is MGHRA, CDR2 YSYEKL. The V and J ends lost 2 bases and 5 bases, in that order; junction bases with no gene match: 11. CDR3 in amino acids: CASSQHESGQWNEKLFF. CDR3 coding DNA: TGCGCCAGCAGCCAACACGAGTCGGGACAGTGGAATGAAAAACTGTTTTTT.